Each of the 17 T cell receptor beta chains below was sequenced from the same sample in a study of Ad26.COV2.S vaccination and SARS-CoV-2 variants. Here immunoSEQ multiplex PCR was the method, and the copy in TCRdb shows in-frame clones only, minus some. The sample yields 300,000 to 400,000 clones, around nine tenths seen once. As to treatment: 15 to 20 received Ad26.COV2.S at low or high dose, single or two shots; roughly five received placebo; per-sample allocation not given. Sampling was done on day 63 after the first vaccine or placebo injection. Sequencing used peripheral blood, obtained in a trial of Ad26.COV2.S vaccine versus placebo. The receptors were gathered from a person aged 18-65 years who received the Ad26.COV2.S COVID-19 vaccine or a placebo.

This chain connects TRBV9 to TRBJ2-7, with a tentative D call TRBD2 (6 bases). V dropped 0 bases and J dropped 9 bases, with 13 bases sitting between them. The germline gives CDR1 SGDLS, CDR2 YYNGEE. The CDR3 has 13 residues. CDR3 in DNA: TGTGCCAGCAGCGTAGGGGGAGGAACGGGGCAGTACTTC. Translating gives CASSVGGGTGQYF.

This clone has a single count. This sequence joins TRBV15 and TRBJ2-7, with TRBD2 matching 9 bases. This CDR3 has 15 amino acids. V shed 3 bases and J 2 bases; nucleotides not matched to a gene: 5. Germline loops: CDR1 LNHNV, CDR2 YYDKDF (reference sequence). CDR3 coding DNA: TGTGCCACCAGCAGGGGACTAGCTGAAACCTACGAGCAGTACTTC. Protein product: CATSRGLAETYEQYF.

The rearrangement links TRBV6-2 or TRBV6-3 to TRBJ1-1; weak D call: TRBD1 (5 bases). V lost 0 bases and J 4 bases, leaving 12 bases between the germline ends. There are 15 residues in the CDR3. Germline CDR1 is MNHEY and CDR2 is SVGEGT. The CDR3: CASSYSVEGRTEAFF. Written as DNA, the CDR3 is TGTGCCAGCAGTTACTCGGTGGAGGGACGCACTGAAGCTTTCTTT.

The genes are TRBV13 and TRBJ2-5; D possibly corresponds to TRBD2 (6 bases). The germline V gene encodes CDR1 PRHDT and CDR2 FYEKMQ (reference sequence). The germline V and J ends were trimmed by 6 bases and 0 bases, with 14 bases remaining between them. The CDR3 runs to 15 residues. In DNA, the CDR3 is TGTGCCAGCAGTCATAGCGGAGGATACCAAGAGACCCAGTACTTC. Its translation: CASSHSGGYQETQYF.

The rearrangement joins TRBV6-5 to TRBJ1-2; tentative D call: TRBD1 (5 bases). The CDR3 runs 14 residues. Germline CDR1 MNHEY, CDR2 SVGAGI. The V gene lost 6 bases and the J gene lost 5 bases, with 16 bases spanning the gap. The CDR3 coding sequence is TGTGCCAGCAGCCCAGGGAGGCTGGGATATGGCTACACCTTC. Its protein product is CASSPGRLGYGYTF.

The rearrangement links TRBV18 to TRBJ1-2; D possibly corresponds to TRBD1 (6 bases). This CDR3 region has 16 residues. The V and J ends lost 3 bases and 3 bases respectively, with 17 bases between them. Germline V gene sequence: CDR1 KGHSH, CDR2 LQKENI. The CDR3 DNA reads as TGTGCCAGCTCACCTCAGCACCGGGACACCCACTATGGCTACACCTTC. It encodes CASSPQHRDTHYGYTF.

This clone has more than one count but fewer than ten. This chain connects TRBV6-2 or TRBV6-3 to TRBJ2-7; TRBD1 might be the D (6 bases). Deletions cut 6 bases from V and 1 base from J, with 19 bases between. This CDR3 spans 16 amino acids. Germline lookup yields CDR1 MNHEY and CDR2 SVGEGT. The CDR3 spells CASSRTLVGQSYEQYF. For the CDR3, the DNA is TGTGCCAGCAGCCGAACCTTAGTTGGACAGTCCTACGAGCAGTACTTC.

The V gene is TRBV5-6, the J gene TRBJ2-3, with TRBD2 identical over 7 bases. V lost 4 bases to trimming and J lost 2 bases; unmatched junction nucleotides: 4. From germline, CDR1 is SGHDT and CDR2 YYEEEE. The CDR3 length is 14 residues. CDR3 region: CASSDSGSTDTQYF. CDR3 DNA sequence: TGTGCCAGCAGCGATAGCGGGTCCACAGATACGCAGTATTTT.

CDR3 sequence (DNA): TGCGCCAGCAGCCAAGCCGTTACGGGGGGTCCACAAGAGACCCAGTACTTC. The encoded protein is CASSQAVTGGPQETQYF. The chain carries TRBV4-1 and TRBJ2-5, with 7 bases matching TRBD2. The CDR3 is 17 amino acids. J was trimmed by 2 bases and V by 1 base; bases with no gene match: 10. CDR1 MGHRA and CDR2 YSYEKL come from the germline V gene.

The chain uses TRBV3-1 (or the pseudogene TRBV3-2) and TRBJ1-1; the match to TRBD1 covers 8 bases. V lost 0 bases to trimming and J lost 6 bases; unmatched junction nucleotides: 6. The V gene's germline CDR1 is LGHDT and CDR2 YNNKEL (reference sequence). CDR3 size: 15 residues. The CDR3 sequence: CASSQDYGTGSEAFF. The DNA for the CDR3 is TGTGCCAGCAGCCAAGATTACGGGACAGGATCTGAAGCTTTCTTT.

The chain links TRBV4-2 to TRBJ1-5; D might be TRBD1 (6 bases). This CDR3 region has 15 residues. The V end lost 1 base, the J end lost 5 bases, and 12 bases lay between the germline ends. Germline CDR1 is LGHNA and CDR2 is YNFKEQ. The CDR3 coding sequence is TGTGCCAGCAGCCAAGCTCGGGACACCTATCAGCCCCAGCATTTT. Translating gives CASSQARDTYQPQHF.

The CDR3: CASSSGINGYTF. The CDR3, as DNA: TGTGCCAGCAGTTCAGGGATCAATGGCTACACCTTC. The chain has TRBV27 and TRBJ1-2, with a weak D call TRBD1 (5 bases). The CDR3 is made up of 12 amino acids. CDR1 and CDR2 from the germline V gene are MNHEY and SMNVEV (reference sequence). The V and J ends lost 4 bases and 6 bases respectively, with 9 bases between them.

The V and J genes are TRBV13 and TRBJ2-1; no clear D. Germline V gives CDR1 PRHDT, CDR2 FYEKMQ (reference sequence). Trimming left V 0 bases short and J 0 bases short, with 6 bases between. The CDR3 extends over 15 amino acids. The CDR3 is CASSLGTSSYNEQFF. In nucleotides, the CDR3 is TGTGCCAGCAGCTTAGGGACGAGCTCCTACAATGAGCAGTTCTTC.

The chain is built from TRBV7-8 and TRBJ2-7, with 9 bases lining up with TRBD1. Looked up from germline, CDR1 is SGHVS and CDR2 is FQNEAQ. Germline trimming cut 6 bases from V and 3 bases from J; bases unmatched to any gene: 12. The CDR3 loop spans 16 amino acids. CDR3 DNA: TGTGCCAGCAGTCGTACCCGGGACAGGGCACGCTACGAGCAGTACTTC. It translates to CASSRTRDRARYEQYF.

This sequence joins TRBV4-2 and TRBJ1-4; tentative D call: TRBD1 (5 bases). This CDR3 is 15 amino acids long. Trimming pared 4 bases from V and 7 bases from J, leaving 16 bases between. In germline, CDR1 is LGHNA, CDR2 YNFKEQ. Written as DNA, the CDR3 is TGTGCCAGCAGCCTCCCGGGTGGTGGGGGTGAAAAACTGTTTTTT. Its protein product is CASSLPGGGGEKLFF.

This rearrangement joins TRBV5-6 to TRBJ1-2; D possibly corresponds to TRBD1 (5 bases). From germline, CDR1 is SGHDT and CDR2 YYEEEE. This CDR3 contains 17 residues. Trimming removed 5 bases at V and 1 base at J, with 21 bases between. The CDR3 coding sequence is TGTGCCAGCAGAGGTACCTCCGGGACTGGTATTAACTATGGCTACACCTTC. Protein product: CASRGTSGTGINYGYTF.

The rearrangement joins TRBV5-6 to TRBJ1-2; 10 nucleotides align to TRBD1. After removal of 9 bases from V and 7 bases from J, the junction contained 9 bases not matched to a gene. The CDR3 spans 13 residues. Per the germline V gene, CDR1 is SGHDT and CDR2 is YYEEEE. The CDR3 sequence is CATHGQGGVGYTF. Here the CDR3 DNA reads TGTGCCACCCATGGACAGGGGGGGGTTGGCTACACCTTC.